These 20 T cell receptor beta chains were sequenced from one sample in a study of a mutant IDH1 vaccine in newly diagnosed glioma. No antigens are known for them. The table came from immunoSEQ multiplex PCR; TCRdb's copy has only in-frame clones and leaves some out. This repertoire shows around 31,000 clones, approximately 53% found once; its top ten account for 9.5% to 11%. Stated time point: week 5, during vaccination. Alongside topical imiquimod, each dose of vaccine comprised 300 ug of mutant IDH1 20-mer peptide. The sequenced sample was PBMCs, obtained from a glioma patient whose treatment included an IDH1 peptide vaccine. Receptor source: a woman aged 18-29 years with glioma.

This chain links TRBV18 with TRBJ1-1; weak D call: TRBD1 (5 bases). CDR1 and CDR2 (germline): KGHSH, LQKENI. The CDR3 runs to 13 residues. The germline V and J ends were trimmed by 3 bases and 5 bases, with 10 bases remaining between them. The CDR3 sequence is CASSPREGTEAFF. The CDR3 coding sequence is TGTGCCAGCTCACCCCGGGAGGGGACTGAAGCTTTCTTT.

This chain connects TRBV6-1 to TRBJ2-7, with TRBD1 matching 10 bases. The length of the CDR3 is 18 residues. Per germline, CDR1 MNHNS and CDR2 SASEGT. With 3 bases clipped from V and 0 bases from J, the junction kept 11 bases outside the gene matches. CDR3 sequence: CASSEYPPDRGPSYEQYF. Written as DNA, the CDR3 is TGTGCCAGCAGTGAGTACCCACCCGACAGGGGGCCCTCCTACGAGCAGTACTTC.

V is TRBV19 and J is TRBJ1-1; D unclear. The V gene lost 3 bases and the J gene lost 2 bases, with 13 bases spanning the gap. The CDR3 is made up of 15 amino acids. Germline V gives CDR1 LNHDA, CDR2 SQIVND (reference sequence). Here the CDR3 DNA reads TGTGCCAGTAGTATTAGCGGCAGTTTAAACACTGAAGCTTTCTTT. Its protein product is CASSISGSLNTEAFF.

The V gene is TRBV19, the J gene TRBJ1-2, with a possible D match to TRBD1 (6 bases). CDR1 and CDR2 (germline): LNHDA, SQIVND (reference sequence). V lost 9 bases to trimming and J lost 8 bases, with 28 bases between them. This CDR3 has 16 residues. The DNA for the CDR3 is TGTGCCAGCAAAAGCGGAACAGGGACAATCGACGCGGGCTACACCTTC. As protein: CASKSGTGTIDAGYTF.

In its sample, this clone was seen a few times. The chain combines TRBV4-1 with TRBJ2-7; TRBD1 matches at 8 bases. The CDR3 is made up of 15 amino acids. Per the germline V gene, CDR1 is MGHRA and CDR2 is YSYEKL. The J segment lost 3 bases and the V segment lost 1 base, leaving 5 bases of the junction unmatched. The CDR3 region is CASSQGAGGIYEQYF. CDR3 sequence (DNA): TGCGCCAGCAGCCAAGGTGCAGGGGGCATCTACGAGCAGTACTTC.

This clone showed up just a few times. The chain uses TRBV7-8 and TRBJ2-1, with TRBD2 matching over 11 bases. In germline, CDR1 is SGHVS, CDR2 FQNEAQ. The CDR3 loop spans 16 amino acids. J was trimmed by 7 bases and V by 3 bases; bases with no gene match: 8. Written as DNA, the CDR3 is TGTGCCAGCAGCTTCGTAGCGGGAGGGCCTAGGAATGAGCAGTTCTTC. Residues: CASSFVAGGPRNEQFF.

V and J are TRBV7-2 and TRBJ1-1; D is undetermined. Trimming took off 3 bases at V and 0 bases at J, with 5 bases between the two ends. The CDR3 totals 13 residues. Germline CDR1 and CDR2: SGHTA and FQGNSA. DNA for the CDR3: TGTGCCAGCAGCTTTAGTATGAACACTGAAGCTTTCTTT. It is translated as CASSFSMNTEAFF.

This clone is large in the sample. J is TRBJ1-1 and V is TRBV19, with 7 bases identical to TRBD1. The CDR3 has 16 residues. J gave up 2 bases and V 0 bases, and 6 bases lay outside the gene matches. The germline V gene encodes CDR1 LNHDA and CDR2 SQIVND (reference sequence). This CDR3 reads CASSIDRDRENTEAFF. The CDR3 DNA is TGTGCCAGTAGTATAGATCGCGACAGGGAAAACACTGAAGCTTTCTTT.

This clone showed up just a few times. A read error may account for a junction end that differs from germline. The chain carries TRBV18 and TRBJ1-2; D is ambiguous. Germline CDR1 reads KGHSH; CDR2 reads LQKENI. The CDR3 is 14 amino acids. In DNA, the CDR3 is TGTGCTAGCTCACCACCGACCAATAGCTATGGCTACACCTTC. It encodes CASSPPTNSYGYTF.

The CDR3 region is CASSSQGARETQYF. Here the CDR3 DNA reads TGTGCCAGTAGCTCCCAGGGGGCGCGGGAGACCCAGTACTTC. This sequence joins TRBV19 and TRBJ2-5, with 8 nucleotides matching TRBD1. Germline V gene lookup returns CDR1 LNHDA and CDR2 SQIVND (reference sequence). Losses at the gene ends were 6 bases for V and 5 bases for J; bases not matched to a gene: 8. The CDR3 is 14 amino acids.

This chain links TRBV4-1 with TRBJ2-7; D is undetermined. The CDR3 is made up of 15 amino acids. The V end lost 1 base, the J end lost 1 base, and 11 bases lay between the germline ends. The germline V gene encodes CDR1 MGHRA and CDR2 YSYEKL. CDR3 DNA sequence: TGCGCCAGCAGCCAAGGCAGTTTGGGATCCTACGAGCAGTACTTC. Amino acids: CASSQGSLGSYEQYF.

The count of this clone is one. The CDR3 is CASSLDRNLLSYEQYF. CDR3 nucleotides: TGTGCCAGCAGCTTGGACAGAAATCTCCTCTCCTACGAGCAGTACTTC. The chain recombines TRBV7-9 with TRBJ2-7, with D tentatively TRBD1 (6 bases). Trimming took off 3 bases at V and 0 bases at J, with 15 bases between the two ends. Germline V gene data show CDR1 as SEHNR and CDR2 as FQNEAQ (reference sequence). The CDR3 spans 16 residues.

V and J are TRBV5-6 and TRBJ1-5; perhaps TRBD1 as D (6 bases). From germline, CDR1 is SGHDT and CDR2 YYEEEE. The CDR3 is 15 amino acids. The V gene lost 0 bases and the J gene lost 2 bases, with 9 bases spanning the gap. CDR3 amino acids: CASSLGKGGNQPQHF. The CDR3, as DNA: TGTGCCAGCAGCTTGGGGAAGGGGGGCAATCAGCCCCAGCATTTT.

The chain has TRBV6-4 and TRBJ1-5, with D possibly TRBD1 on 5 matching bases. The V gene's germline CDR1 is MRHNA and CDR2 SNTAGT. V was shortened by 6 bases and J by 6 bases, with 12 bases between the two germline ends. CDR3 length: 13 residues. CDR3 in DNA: TGTGCCAGCAGCCAGGGTGGCCGTCAGCCCCAGCATTTT. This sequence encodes CASSQGGRQPQHF.

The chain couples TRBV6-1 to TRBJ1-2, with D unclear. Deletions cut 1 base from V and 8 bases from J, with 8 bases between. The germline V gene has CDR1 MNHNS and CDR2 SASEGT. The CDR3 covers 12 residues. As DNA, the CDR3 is TGTGCCAGCAGTGAAGAAGGGAACGGCTACACCTTC. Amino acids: CASSEEGNGYTF.

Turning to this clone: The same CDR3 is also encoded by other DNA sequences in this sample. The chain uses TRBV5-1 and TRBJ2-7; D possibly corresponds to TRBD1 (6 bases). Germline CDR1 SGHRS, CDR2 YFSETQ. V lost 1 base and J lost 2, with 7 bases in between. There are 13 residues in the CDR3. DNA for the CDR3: TGCGCCAGCAGCTTGACAGGGACCTACGAGCAGTACTTC. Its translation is CASSLTGTYEQYF.

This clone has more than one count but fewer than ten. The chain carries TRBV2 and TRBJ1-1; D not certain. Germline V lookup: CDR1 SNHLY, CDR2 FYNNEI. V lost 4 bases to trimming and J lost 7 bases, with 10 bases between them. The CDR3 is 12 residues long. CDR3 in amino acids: CASSVTGFEAFF. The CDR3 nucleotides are TGTGCCAGCAGTGTGACTGGATTTGAAGCTTTCTTT.

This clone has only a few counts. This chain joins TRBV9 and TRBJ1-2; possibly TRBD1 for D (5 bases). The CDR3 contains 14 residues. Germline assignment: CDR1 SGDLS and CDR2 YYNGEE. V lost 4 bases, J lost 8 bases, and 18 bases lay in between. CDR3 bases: TGTGCCAGCAGCCCGCAGGACAAGGCGTGGGGCTACACCTTC. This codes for CASSPQDKAWGYTF.

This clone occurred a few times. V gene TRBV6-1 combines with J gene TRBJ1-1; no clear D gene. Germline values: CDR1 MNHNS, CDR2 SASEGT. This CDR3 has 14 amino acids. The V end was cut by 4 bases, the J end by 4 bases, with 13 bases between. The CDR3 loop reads CASSVGPASTEAFF. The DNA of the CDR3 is TGTGCCAGCAGTGTCGGCCCAGCGAGCACTGAAGCTTTCTTT.

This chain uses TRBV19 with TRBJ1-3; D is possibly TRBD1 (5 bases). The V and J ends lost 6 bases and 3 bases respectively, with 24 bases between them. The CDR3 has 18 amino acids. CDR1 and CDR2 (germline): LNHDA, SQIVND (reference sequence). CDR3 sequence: CASSPMGGAEFLGNTIYF. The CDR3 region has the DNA TGTGCCAGTAGCCCGATGGGGGGAGCGGAGTTTCTTGGAAACACCATATATTTT.